This T cell receptor (beta chain) emerged from a study of OX40 agonist ivuxolimab in advanced cancers. Broadly, across the study: Ivuxolimab was an agonistic, fully human IgG2 monoclonal antibody directed against OX40 (CD134), a costimulatory receptor. Intravenous ivuxolimab was administered to patients every 2 weeks at six dose levels: 0.01, 0.1, 0.3, 1.5, 3 and 10 mg/kg. Of the approximately 50 dose-escalation patients, hepatocellular carcinoma was present in some 19, melanoma in roughly 15, renal cell carcinoma in 9 and head and neck cancer in 9. The dose-escalation cohort was about 83% male with a mean age of roughly 60 years, ranging from roughly 20 to 80. Prior anti-PD-1, anti-PD-L1 or anti-CTLA-4 therapy was permitted, and about two fifths of dose-escalation patients had received checkpoint inhibitors. Three dose-escalation patients achieved partial responses, one with hepatocellular carcinoma and two with cutaneous melanoma. Peripheral TCRbeta sequencing aimed to test whether ivuxolimab altered TCR sequence diversity and caused clonal T-cell expansion. The paper covers the monotherapy dose-escalation part of the phase I ivuxolimab trial, which included N ≈ 57 patients. Study-level results and caveats: Low levels of normalized T-cell clonal expansion were also seen in some patients who did not respond. At doses from 0.1 to 3.0 mg/kg, clonal expansion was seen in both CD4+ and CD8+ blood T cells between baseline and week 6. After ivuxolimab, expanded clones were on average more numerous among CD8+ T cells than among CD4+ T cells. The antigen specificity of the clonally expanded peripheral T cells was not determined. In the 0.1-3.0 mg/kg groups, partial responders were among the patients with the lowest normalized peripheral clonal expansion, particularly in CD8+ T cells.

Concerning this clone itself: What antigen it recognizes has not been identified. Per-nucleotide qualities are absent, and no much larger clonotype sits a single base away.

For sequencing of the TCRbeta CDR3 region, genomic DNA was extracted from the sorted cells. TCRbeta CDR3 regions were sequenced using the immunoSEQ Assay. TCRdb limited this immuneACCESS table to in-frame rearrangements with V and J called. A share of clones is missing; checked studies link under half to unresolved V genes, and the rest is unexplained. The table for this sample lists approximately 57,000 clones; approximately 88% of them were counted only once. 11% of the sample lies in the top ten. The trial excluded patients who had a history of autoimmune disease or were on systemic immunosuppression. Peripheral blood for TCR sequencing was drawn from every dose cohort at baseline, at cycle 4 day 1 and at cycle 7 day 1. Samples came from an open-label, multicenter, first-in-human phase I dose-escalation trial of ivuxolimab. Adults with locally advanced or metastatic head and neck squamous cell, hepatocellular, melanoma or renal cell carcinoma were enrolled in the trial. Before TCR sequencing, CD4+ T cells and CD8+ T cells were sorted from peripheral blood as separate populations.

CDR1 is given as SGDLS and CDR2 as YYNGEE, both from the germline V gene. Cut back by 0 bases and 0 bases, the V and J ends lie 7 bases apart. The CDR3 starts with the cysteine, ends with the phenylalanine, and has 14 residues. The sequence is cut down to CDR3 DNA, 42 bases in frame from base 1. The sequencing used CD4+ or CD8+ T cells sorted from blood, collected in a trial of the OX40 agonist ivuxolimab. The receptor comes from an adult with an advanced solid tumor such as melanoma, head and neck, liver or kidney cancer. The sequence links TRBV9 to TRBJ2-7; perhaps TRBD1 is the D gene, with 5 bases matching. DNA sequence: TGTGCCAGCAGCGTAGCCCAGGGCTCCTACGAGCAGTACTTC. This codes for CASSVAQGSYEQYF.